This TCR beta chain derives from a study of T cell responses to AZD1222 COVID-19 vaccine. Broader study findings: Spike-specific TCR breadth and depth were elevated following two AZD1222 doses. At baseline, just a handful of AZD1222 recipients tested seropositive.

Details on this clone: Its matching antigen is unknown.

TCRdb's table, derived via immunoSEQ multiplex PCR, lists solely in-frame clones and lacks some. This table has around 140,000 clones, about 86% appearing once. This CDR3 contains 15 residues. Germline V lookup: CDR1 LGHDT, CDR2 YNNKEL (reference sequence). Deletions cut 5 bases from V and 3 bases from J, with 15 bases between. The chain recombines TRBV3-1 (or the pseudogene TRBV3-2) with TRBJ2-3; a weak D match, TRBD1 (7 bases). This receptor was obtained from an adult who received the AZD1222 COVID-19 vaccine. The sequencing used peripheral blood, collected 28 days after the second AZD1222 dose. In DNA form, the CDR3 reads TGTGCCAGCAGCTCCAGGGGGGAAGGTACAGATACGCAGTATTTT. Encoded protein: CASSSRGEGTDTQYF.